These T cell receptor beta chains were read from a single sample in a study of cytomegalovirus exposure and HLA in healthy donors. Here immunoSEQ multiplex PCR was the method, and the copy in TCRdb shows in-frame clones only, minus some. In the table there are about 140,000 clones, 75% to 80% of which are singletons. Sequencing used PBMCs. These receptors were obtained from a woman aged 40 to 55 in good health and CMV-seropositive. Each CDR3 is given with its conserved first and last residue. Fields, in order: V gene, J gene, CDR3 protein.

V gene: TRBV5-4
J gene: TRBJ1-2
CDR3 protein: CASSLPGQVNYGYTF

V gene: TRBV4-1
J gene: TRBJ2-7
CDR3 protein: CASSQERSTYEQYF

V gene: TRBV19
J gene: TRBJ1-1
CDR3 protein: CASSIDAGMNTEAFF

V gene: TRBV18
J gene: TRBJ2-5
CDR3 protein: CASRLMEPETQYF

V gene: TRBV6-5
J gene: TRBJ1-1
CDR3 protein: CASRRNRENTEAFF

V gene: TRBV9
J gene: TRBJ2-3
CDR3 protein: CAGSVVAGAPDTQYF

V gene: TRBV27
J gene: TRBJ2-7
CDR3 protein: CASRDMRYEQYF

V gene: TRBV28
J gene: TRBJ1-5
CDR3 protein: CASSFPAGQPQHF

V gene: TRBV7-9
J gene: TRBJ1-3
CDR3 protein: CASSLRAGSSGNTIYF

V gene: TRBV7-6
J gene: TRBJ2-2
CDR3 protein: CASSLESGSGELFF

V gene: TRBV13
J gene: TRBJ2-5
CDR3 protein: CASSLGRLALGTQYF

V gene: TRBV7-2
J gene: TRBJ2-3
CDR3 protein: CASSQNRADTQYF

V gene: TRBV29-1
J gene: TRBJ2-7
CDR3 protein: CSVPSGSAEQYF

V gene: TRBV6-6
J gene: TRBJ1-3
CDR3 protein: CASTGTGNTIYF

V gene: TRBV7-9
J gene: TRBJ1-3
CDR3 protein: CASRPSRDRVLGNTIYF

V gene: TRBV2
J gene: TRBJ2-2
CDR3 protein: CASSDQATGELFF

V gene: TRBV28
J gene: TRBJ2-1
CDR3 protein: CASISVKQGYYNEQFF

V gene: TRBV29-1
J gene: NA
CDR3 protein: CSVESLAGGRNEQYF

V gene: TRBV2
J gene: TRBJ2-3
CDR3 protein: CASSGGRASTDTQYF

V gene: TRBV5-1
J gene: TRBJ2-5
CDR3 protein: CASSWGALAGGWGQETQYF

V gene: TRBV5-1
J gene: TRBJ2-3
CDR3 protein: CASSVGTGAADTQYF

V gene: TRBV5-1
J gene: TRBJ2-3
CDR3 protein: CASSIQGNVADTQYF